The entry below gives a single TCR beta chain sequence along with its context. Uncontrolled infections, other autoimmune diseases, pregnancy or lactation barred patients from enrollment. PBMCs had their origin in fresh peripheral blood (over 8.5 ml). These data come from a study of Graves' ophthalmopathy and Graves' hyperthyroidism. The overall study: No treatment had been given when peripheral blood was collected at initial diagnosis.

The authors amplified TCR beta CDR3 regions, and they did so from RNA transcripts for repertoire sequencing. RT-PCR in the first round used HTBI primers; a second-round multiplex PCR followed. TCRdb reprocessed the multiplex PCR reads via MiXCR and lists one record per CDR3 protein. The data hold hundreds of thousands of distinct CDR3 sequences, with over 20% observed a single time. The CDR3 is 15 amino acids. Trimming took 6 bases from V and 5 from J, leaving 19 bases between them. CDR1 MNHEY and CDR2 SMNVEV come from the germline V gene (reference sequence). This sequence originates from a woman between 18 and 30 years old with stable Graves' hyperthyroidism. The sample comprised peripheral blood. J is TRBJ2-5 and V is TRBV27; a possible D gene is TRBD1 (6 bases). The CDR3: CASSRIRGRFETQYF. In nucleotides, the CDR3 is TGTGCCAGCAGCAGAATCAGGGGCCGGTTTGAGACCCAGTACTTC.